This TCR beta chain appears in the sequencing data of a study of Ad26.COV2.S vaccination and SARS-CoV-2 variants. Method: immunoSEQ multiplex PCR; TCRdb's copy keeps in-frame clones and lacks some. The sample has about 680,000 clones, roughly 90% seen once. CDR1 is LNHDA and CDR2 is SQIVND in the germline V gene (reference sequence). V lost 0 bases and J 9 bases, leaving 18 bases between the germline ends. The CDR3 consists of 17 residues. Turning to this clone: The antigen remains unidentified.

Sample treatment: around 19 received Ad26.COV2.S at low or high dose, single or two shots; 5 received placebo; per-sample allocation not given. Day 63 after the first vaccine or placebo injection was the time point for sampling. Study-level results: Greater spike-specific TCR breadth was seen in vaccine recipients than in placebo recipients.

Here the sequenced sample was peripheral blood, taken in a trial of Ad26.COV2.S vaccine versus placebo. V is TRBV19 and J is TRBJ1-6; D possibly corresponds to TRBD1 (6 bases). This receptor was identified in a person between 18 and 60 years old who received the Ad26.COV2.S COVID-19 vaccine or a placebo. The CDR3 here is CASSIDPTGTKGSPLHF. The CDR3 DNA reads TGTGCCAGTAGTATAGACCCAACCGGGACAAAGGGTTCACCCCTCCACTTT. The whole variable domain, remainder taken from reference TRBV19 and TRBJ1-6, is DGGITQSPKYLFRKEGQNVTLSCEQNLNHDAMYWYRQDPGQGLRLIYYSQIVNDFQKGDIAEGYSVSREKKESFPLTVTSAQKNPTAFYLCASSIDPTGTKGSPLHFGNGTRLTVT.